Listed below are T cell receptor gamma chains from one sample, sequenced in a study of gamma-delta chains in newborns, infants, children. TCRdb re-processed the reads via CATT. The sample includes 950 to 1,300 gamma-chain clones, 2% to 3% of them seen just once. Source material: blood. The receptors here all came from a child who was a newborn, infant or young child, either healthy, febrile or measles-vaccinated (not recorded which). Both conserved end residues are part of each CDR3. Not all rows give a size; the values are once, few, many and, for expanded clones, a class.

J: TRGJP; size: few; V: TRGV9; DNA: TGTGCCTTGTGGGAGCCCCAGGGGTTTTTTTTGGGCAAAAAAATCAAGGTATTT; CDR3: CALWEPQGFFLGKKIKVF
J: TRGJP; size: large; V: TRGV9; DNA: TGTGCCTTGTGGGAGGTAGTAGAGTTGGGCAAAAAAATCAAGGTATTT; CDR3: CALWEVVELGKKIKVF
J: TRGJP; size: medium-sized; V: TRGV9; DNA: TGTGCCTTGTGGGAGGTGTCAGAGTTGGGCAAAAAAATCAAGGTATTT; CDR3: CALWEVSELGKKIKVF
J: TRGJP; size: -; V: TRGV9; DNA: TGTGCCTTGTGGGAGGTGCTTCAGGAGTTGGGCAAAAAAATCAAGGTATTT; CDR3: CALWEVLQELGKKIKVF
J: TRGJ1/TRGJ2; size: large; V: TRGV8; DNA: TGTGCCACCTGGGATATCCCTTATTATAAGAAACTCTTT; CDR3: CATWDIPYYKKLF
J: TRGJ1/TRGJ2; size: large; V: TRGV3; DNA: TGTGCCACCTGGGACAGGGGTTATTATAAGAAACTCTTT; CDR3: CATWDRGYYKKLF
J: TRGJP; size: medium-sized; V: TRGV9; DNA: TGTGCCTTGTGGGAGGTGGGTCGAGAGTTGGGCAAAAAAATCAAGGTATTT; CDR3: CALWEVGRELGKKIKVF
J: TRGJP1; size: large; V: TRGV2; DNA: TGTGCCACCTGGGACGGGCGGGCCACTGGTTGGTTCAAGATATTT; CDR3: CATWDGRATGWFKIF
J: TRGJP2; size: large; V: TRGV2; DNA: TGTGCCACCTGGGACGGGCGGGGCGGTAGTGATTGGATCAAGACGTTT; CDR3: CATWDGRGGSDWIKTF
J: TRGJP; size: few; V: TRGV9; DNA: TGTGCCTTGTGGTCCCAAGAGTTGGGCAAAAAAATCAAGGTATTT; CDR3: CALWSQELGKKIKVF
J: TRGJ1/TRGJ2; size: large; V: TRGV9; DNA: TGTGCCTTGTGGGAGGTTCGGAATTATTATAAGAAACTCTTT; CDR3: CALWEVRNYYKKLF
J: TRGJ1/TRGJ2; size: large; V: TRGV2; DNA: TGTGCCACCTGGGACGGGCCGGGGAAACTCTTT; CDR3: CATWDGPGKLF
J: TRGJ1/TRGJ2; size: large; V: TRGV2; DNA: TGTGCCACCTGGGACGGGAATTATTATAAGAAACTCTTT; CDR3: CATWDGNYYKKLF
J: TRGJ1/TRGJ2; size: large; V: TRGV2; DNA: TGTGCCACCTGGGACTACTATTATAAGAAACTCTTT; CDR3: CATWDYYYKKLF
J: TRGJP; size: few; V: TRGV9; DNA: TGTGCCTTGTGGGAGGTGAGGGGCGCGGGTGAGCTGGGCAAAAAAATCAAGGTATTT; CDR3: CALWEVRGAGELGKKIKVF
J: TRGJ1/TRGJ2; size: medium-sized; V: TRGV9; DNA: TGTGCCTTGTGGGAGGTCGGCTTGATCGGGTATTATAAGAAACTCTTT; CDR3: CALWEVGLIGYYKKLF
J: TRGJ1/TRGJ2; size: large; V: TRGV8; DNA: TGTGCCACCTGGGATAGGAAGGAGGCTCGGAAACTCTTT; CDR3: CATWDRKEARKLF
J: TRGJP; size: -; V: TRGV9; DNA: TGTGCCTTGTGGGATCATAGTCAAGAGTTGGGCAAAAAAATCAAGGTATTT; CDR3: CALWDHSQELGKKIKVF
J: TRGJ1/TRGJ2; size: large; V: TRGV2; DNA: TGTGCCACCTGGGACAATACGGGGGGGAAACTCTTT; CDR3: CATWDNTGGKLF
J: TRGJP; size: few; V: TRGV9; DNA: TGTGCCTTGTGGGAGGCCGCAGAGTTGGGCAAAAAAATCAAGGTATTT; CDR3: CALWEAAELGKKIKVF
J: TRGJ1/TRGJ2; size: large; V: TRGV2; DNA: TGTGCCACCTGGGACGCCAATTATTATAAGAAACTCTTT; CDR3: CATWDANYYKKLF
J: TRGJ1/TRGJ2; size: large; V: TRGV2; DNA: TGTGCCACCTGGGACCCAGAATTAGGCTATAAGAAACTCTTT; CDR3: CATWDPELGYKKLF
J: TRGJP; size: large; V: TRGV9; DNA: TGTGCCTTGTGGGAGGAGGGGGAGTTGGGCAAAAAAATCAAGGTATTT; CDR3: CALWEEGELGKKIKVF
J: TRGJP1; size: medium-sized; V: TRGV8; DNA: TGTGCCACCTGGGAGACCACTGGTTGGTTCAAGATATTC; CDR3: CATWETTGWFKIF
J: TRGJ1/TRGJ2; size: large; V: TRGV9; DNA: TGTGCCTTGTGGGAGGTGCCTTATTATAAGAAACTCTTT; CDR3: CALWEVPYYKKLF
J: TRGJP2; size: -; V: TRGV2; DNA: TGTGCCACCTGGGACAGGCAATCGGTTAGTGATTGGGTCGAGACGTTT; CDR3: CATWDRQSVSDWVETF
J: TRGJ1/TRGJ2; size: large; V: TRGV9; DNA: TGTGCCTTGTGGGAATCTGATAAGAAACTCTTT; CDR3: CALWESDKKLF
J: TRGJP; size: large; V: TRGV9; DNA: TGTGCCTTGTGGGAGGTCGGAGAGTTGGGCAAAAAAATCAAGGTATTT; CDR3: CALWEVGELGKKIKVF
J: TRGJP; size: large; V: TRGV9; DNA: TGTGCCTTGTGGGAGAAAAGGCAAGAGTTGGGCAAAAAAATCAAGGTATTT; CDR3: CALWEKRQELGKKIKVF
J: TRGJ1/TRGJ2; size: large; V: TRGV9; DNA: TGTGCCTTGTGGGAGGTGAATTATAAGAAACTCTTT; CDR3: CALWEVNYKKLF
J: TRGJ1/TRGJ2; size: large; V: TRGV9; DNA: TGTGCCTTGTGGGAGGTCCCGATTCGGTATAAGAAACTCTTT; CDR3: CALWEVPIRYKKLF
J: TRGJ1/TRGJ2; size: large; V: TRGV9; DNA: TGTGCCTTGTGGGAGGTGCGAAAGAAACTCTTT; CDR3: CALWEVRKKLF
J: TRGJ1/TRGJ2; size: -; V: TRGV9; DNA: TGTGCCTTGTGGGAGGTGGGCCAAAAAATAAAGGTCTTT; CDR3: CALWEVGQKIKVF
J: TRGJ1/TRGJ2; size: large; V: TRGV9; DNA: TGTGCCTTGTGGGAGTTTTATTATAAGAAACTCTTT; CDR3: CALWEFYYKKLF
J: TRGJ1/TRGJ2; size: large; V: TRGV9; DNA: TGTGCCTTGTGGGAGGTAATTTATAAGAAACTCTTT; CDR3: CALWEVIYKKLF
J: TRGJP; size: few; V: TRGV9; DNA: TGTGCCTTGTGGGAGGTGCGGCGGCCACAAGAGTTGGGCAAAAAAATCAAGGTATTT; CDR3: CALWEVRRPQELGKKIKVF
J: TRGJ1/TRGJ2; size: large; V: TRGV9; DNA: TGTGCCTTGTGGGAGGATCCGAATTATTATAAGAAACTCTTT; CDR3: CALWEDPNYYKKLF
J: TRGJ1/TRGJ2; size: large; V: TRGV2; DNA: TGTGCCACCTGGGACGGGCGTAGCCCCCGGAAGAAACTCTTT; CDR3: CATWDGRSPRKKLF
J: TRGJP2; size: -; V: TRGV8; DNA: TGTGCCACCTGGGGGTACAGTAGTGATTGGATCAAGACGTTT; CDR3: CATWGYSSDWIKTF
J: TRGJP; size: large; V: TRGV9; DNA: TGTGCCTTGTGGGAGGTGCATGTACAAGAGTTGGGCAAAAAAATCAAGGTATTT; CDR3: CALWEVHVQELGKKIKVF
J: TRGJP; size: few; V: TRGV9; DNA: TGTGCCTTGTGGGAGGTACGCAATGAAGAGTTGGGCAAAAAAATCAAGGTATTT; CDR3: CALWEVRNEELGKKIKVF
J: TRGJ1/TRGJ2; size: large; V: TRGV8; DNA: TGTGCCACCTGGGATTCGAATTATTATAAGAAACTCTTT; CDR3: CATWDSNYYKKLF
J: TRGJP; size: large; V: TRGV9; DNA: TGTGCCTTGTGGGAGGTGCACAAGTTGGGCAAAAAAATCAAGGTATTT; CDR3: CALWEVHKLGKKIKVF
J: TRGJP; size: large; V: TRGV9; DNA: TGTGCCTTGTGGGAGCCTTCGGAGTTGGGCAAAAAAATCAAGGTATTT; CDR3: CALWEPSELGKKIKVF
J: TRGJ1/TRGJ2; size: large; V: TRGV9; DNA: TGTGCCTTGTGGGAGGTGCAGGTGGGTTATAAGAAACTCTTT; CDR3: CALWEVQVGYKKLF
J: TRGJ1/TRGJ2; size: large; V: TRGV2; DNA: TGTGCCACCTGGGACGGGCTTCTTTATAAGAAACTCTTT; CDR3: CATWDGLLYKKLF
J: TRGJP; size: medium-sized; V: TRGV9; DNA: TGTGCCTTGTGGGACCCTCAAGAGTTGGGCAAAAAAATCAAGGTATTT; CDR3: CALWDPQELGKKIKVF
J: TRGJ1/TRGJ2; size: large; V: TRGV8; DNA: TGTGCCACCTGGGATATACCTTATTATAAGAAACTCTTT; CDR3: CATWDIPYYKKLF
J: TRGJP2; size: large; V: TRGV8; DNA: TGTGCCACCTGGGATACTGAGACGTTT; CDR3: CATWDTETF
J: TRGJP; size: large; V: TRGV9; DNA: TGTGCCTTGTGGGAGGCTTTTCAAGAGTTGGGCAAAAAAATCAAGGTATTT; CDR3: CALWEAFQELGKKIKVF
J: TRGJP; size: -; V: TRGV9; DNA: TGTGCCTTGTGGGAGGTACCCCAAGAGTTGGGCAAAAAAATCAAGGTATTT; CDR3: CALWEVPQELGKKIKVF